Presented here are 25 T cell receptor beta chains from one specimen sequenced in a study of T cell changes during pregnancy in multiple sclerosis. The table came from immunoSEQ multiplex PCR; TCRdb's copy has only in-frame clones and leaves some out. The data hold roughly 49,000 clones, with roughly 90% observed a single time. Source: peripheral blood, taken in the first trimester of pregnancy. The receptors come from a female donor in good health, enrolled as a control in a pregnancy study.

The chain combines TRBV7-2 with TRBJ2-1; TRBD2 aligns across 9 bases. This CDR3 comprises 17 residues. Germline lookup yields CDR1 SGHTA and CDR2 FQGNSA. The V and J ends lost 1 base and 3 bases, in that order; junction bases with no gene match: 7. The chain's CDR3 is CASSLGWFSGSYNEQFF. Written as DNA, the CDR3 is TGTGCCAGCAGCTTAGGATGGTTTAGCGGGAGCTACAATGAGCAGTTCTTC.

This clone appeared once. The chain couples TRBV9 to TRBJ2-3; the D gene is possibly TRBD2 (6 bases). V was clipped by 0 bases and J by 8 bases, with 13 bases between them. This CDR3 has 14 amino acids. Looked up from germline, CDR1 is SGDLS and CDR2 is YYNGEE. In DNA form, the CDR3 reads TGTGCCAGCAGCGTAGCTGTCCTGGGGGGTACGCAGTATTTT. This codes for CASSVAVLGGTQYF. Filled out from reference TRBV9 and TRBJ2-3, the complete variable domain reads DSGVTQTPKHLITATGQRVTLRCSPRSGDLSVYWYQQSLDQGLQFLIQYYNGEERAKGNILERFSAQQFPDLHSELNLSSLELGDSALYFCASSVAVLGGTQYFGPGTRLTVL.

This chain connects TRBV4-3 to TRBJ2-1; 7 bases are a match to TRBD1. V trimming: 0 bases; J trimming: 2 bases; junction bases outside the gene matches: 4. The CDR3 loop spans 16 amino acids. Germline-derived CDR1 and CDR2 are LGHNA and YSLEER. CDR3 nucleotide sequence: TGCGCCAGCAGCCAAGATGGGACAGTTGCCTACAATGAGCAGTTCTTC. Residues: CASSQDGTVAYNEQFF.

This clone occurred once. This chain connects TRBV5-6 to TRBJ2-1; TRBD1 agrees at 8 bases. The CDR3 consists of 15 residues. Trimming cost V 3 bases and J 2 bases; bases outside gene matches: 4. Germline V gives CDR1 SGHDT, CDR2 YYEEEE. In nucleotides, the CDR3 is TGTGCCAGCAGCTCGGACAGGGAAGCCTACAATGAGCAGTTCTTC. This gives the protein CASSSDREAYNEQFF.

J is TRBJ1-1 and V is TRBV29-1; a possible D gene is TRBD1 (5 bases). CDR3 length: 14 amino acids. CDR1 and CDR2 (germline): SQVTM, ANQGSEA. Trimming shortened V by 4 bases and J by 0 bases, and 12 bases separated the two germline ends. Written as DNA, the CDR3 is TGCAGCGTTGGGGCAGGGTCAATGAACACTGAAGCTTTCTTT. Encoded protein: CSVGAGSMNTEAFF.

The chain recombines TRBV15 with TRBJ1-5; TRBD1 agrees at 9 bases. CDR3 size: 16 residues. CDR1 is LNHNV and CDR2 is YYDKDF in the germline V gene (reference sequence). The junction had 6 bases not matched to a gene; V was cut back by 4 bases and J by 2 bases. This chain's CDR3 is CATSKKWTGGNQPQHF. CDR3 nucleotides: TGTGCCACCAGCAAAAAGTGGACAGGGGGCAATCAGCCCCAGCATTTT.

The chain recombines TRBV4-2 with TRBJ2-3, with 10 bases that match TRBD2. This CDR3 spans 19 amino acids. Germline V gives CDR1 LGHNA, CDR2 YNFKEQ. The V and J ends lost 1 base and 1 base, in that order; junction bases with no gene match: 11. DNA of the CDR3: TGTGCCAGCAGCCAAGGGAGGGGCCTTAGCGGGGGGCGCACAGATACGCAGTATTTT. Translating it yields CASSQGRGLSGGRTDTQYF.

This clone turned up a few times. The chain uses TRBV9 and TRBJ1-1, with TRBD1 matching over 12 bases. Germline-derived CDR1 and CDR2 are SGDLS and YYNGEE. This CDR3 is 14 amino acids long. Unmatched junction bases numbered 4, after V lost 3 bases and J lost 7 bases. The DNA for the CDR3 is TGTGCCAGCAGCGGGGGACAGGGGGCAGGTGAAGCTTTCTTT. Translated: CASSGGQGAGEAFF.

The gene calls are TRBV7-2 and TRBJ2-2; D not resolved. V shed 2 bases and J shed 5 bases, with 12 bases lying between them. The CDR3 consists of 15 residues. Germline CDR1 reads SGHTA; CDR2 reads FQGNSA. As DNA, the CDR3 is TGTGCCAGCAGCTTACTTTCGCGTAGTACCGGGGAGCTGTTTTTT. Its translation is CASSLLSRSTGELFF.

This clone was observed once. This chain's CDR3 is CASSGWESYGYTF. The CDR3 coding sequence is TGTGCCAGCAGTGGGTGGGAGTCCTATGGCTACACCTTC. This chain joins TRBV6-1 and TRBJ1-2; D unclear. Germline CDR1 and CDR2: MNHNS and SASEGT. There are 13 residues in the CDR3. V shed 4 bases and J shed 4 bases, with 10 bases lying between them.

The rearrangement uses TRBV7-6 and TRBJ2-1; 7 nucleotides line up with TRBD2. The V and J ends lost 5 bases and 4 bases, in that order; junction bases with no gene match: 11. The CDR3 is 16 amino acids. Germline V gene lookup returns CDR1 SGHVS and CDR2 FNYEAQ. The CDR3 is CASSGGGASGYNEQFF. The CDR3 nucleotides are TGTGCCAGCAGCGGCGGCGGGGCTAGCGGTTACAATGAGCAGTTCTTC. The complete variable domain, with remaining parts taken from reference TRBV7-6 and TRBJ2-1, reads GAGVSQSPRYKVTKRGQDVALRCDPISGHVSLYWYRQALGQGPEFLTYFNYEAQQDKSGLPNDRFSAERPEGSISTLTIQRTEQRDSAMYRCASSGGGASGYNEQFFGPGTRLTVL.

The V and J genes are TRBV19 and TRBJ2-2, with a tentative D call TRBD1 (6 bases). The CDR3 sequence is 15 residues long. Trimming pared 1 base from V and 3 bases from J, leaving 9 bases between. CDR1 and CDR2 from the germline V gene are LNHDA and SQIVND (reference sequence). In DNA form, the CDR3 reads TGTGCCAGTAGTATAGCAGGGGCTGACACCGGGGAGCTGTTTTTT. The encoded protein is CASSIAGADTGELFF.

J is TRBJ1-5 and V is TRBV7-9; perhaps TRBD1 as D (5 bases). CDR1 and CDR2 from the germline V gene are SEHNR and FQNEAQ (reference sequence). The CDR3 loop spans 17 amino acids. V was cut by 0 bases and J by 8 bases, with 20 bases left in between. Here the CDR3 DNA reads TGTGCCAGCAGCTTAGCGGGCGCGGGACGATATAGGGAGCCCCAGCATTTT. Translation gives CASSLAGAGRYREPQHF.

The V gene is TRBV2, the J gene TRBJ2-6; 11 positions agree with TRBD1. The CDR3 is 18 amino acids. After removal of 5 bases from V and 0 bases from J, the junction contained 6 bases not matched to a gene. Germline loops: CDR1 SNHLY, CDR2 FYNNEI. The CDR3 spells CASSPGTGGTSGANVLTF. The CDR3 bases are TGTGCCAGCAGTCCCGGGACAGGGGGGACCTCTGGGGCCAACGTCCTGACTTTC.

The chain couples TRBV27 to TRBJ1-5; 8 positions match TRBD1. CDR3 length: 16 residues. J gave up 0 bases and V 5 bases, and 6 bases lay outside the gene matches. The germline V gene has CDR1 MNHEY and CDR2 SMNVEV (reference sequence). The CDR3 protein is CASSPRQGYSNQPQHF. The DNA of the CDR3 is TGTGCCAGCAGTCCTCGACAGGGGTATAGCAATCAGCCCCAGCATTTT.

The CDR3 here is CASSQNSGREETQYF. CDR3 sequence (DNA): TGTGCCAGCAGCCAAAACAGCGGGAGGGAAGAGACCCAGTACTTC. The chain combines TRBV4-2 with TRBJ2-5; 10 nucleotides line up with TRBD2. This CDR3 contains 15 residues. Germline V gene data show CDR1 as LGHNA and CDR2 as YNFKEQ. Germline trimming cut 2 bases from V and 3 bases from J; bases unmatched to any gene: 3.

The genes are TRBV18 and TRBJ1-1, with TRBD1 matching over 7 bases. The V gene end was trimmed by 4 bases and the J gene end by 4 bases; junction bases not matched to a gene: 6. CDR3 length: 14 amino acids. CDR1 is KGHSH and CDR2 is LQKENI in the germline V gene. The CDR3 is CASSQTGDATEAFF. The DNA of the CDR3 is TGTGCCAGCTCACAAACAGGGGATGCCACTGAAGCTTTCTTT.

This sequence joins TRBV30 and TRBJ1-6, with 8 bases matching TRBD1. This CDR3 region has 14 residues. The J segment lost 9 bases and the V segment lost 3 bases, leaving 7 bases of the junction unmatched. Germline V CDR1 and CDR2: GTSNPN, SVGIG (reference sequence). Here the CDR3 reads CAWSRGQGLSPLHF. CDR3 DNA sequence: TGTGCCTGGAGCCGCGGACAGGGCCTTTCACCCCTCCACTTT.

This clone was recorded only once. V usage is TRBV28 and J usage is TRBJ2-7; 9 bases match TRBD2. Germline values: CDR1 MDHEN, CDR2 SYDVKM. This CDR3 contains 17 residues. V lost 3 bases to trimming and J lost 2 bases; unmatched junction nucleotides: 11. The CDR3 DNA follows: TGTGCCAGCAGTTTGTACGCGGGCGGGAGGGTCCCCTACGAGCAGTACTTC. It encodes CASSLYAGGRVPYEQYF.

The chain couples TRBV7-8 to TRBJ2-5; 7 nucleotides agree with TRBD1. The V gene's germline CDR1 is SGHVS and CDR2 FQNEAQ. This CDR3 has 16 amino acids. Trimming at V came to 0 bases and at J to 2 bases, leaving 6 bases not matched to a gene. Here the CDR3 reads CASSLAQDRRQETQYF. The CDR3 DNA sequence: TGTGCCAGCAGCTTAGCGCAGGACAGGCGACAAGAGACCCAGTACTTC.

This chain connects TRBV27 to TRBJ1-2; 7 nucleotides line up with TRBD1. The CDR3 has 13 amino acids. Trimming took 6 bases from V and 4 from J; bases not matched to a gene: 5. The germline V gene has CDR1 MNHEY and CDR2 SMNVEV (reference sequence). CDR3 residues: CASSRDSFYGYTF. The CDR3 DNA is TGTGCCAGCAGCCGGGACAGCTTCTATGGCTACACCTTC.

V is TRBV28 and J is TRBJ2-3; a possible D gene is TRBD2 (5 bases). V was trimmed by 6 bases and J by 0 bases, leaving 13 bases between them. Germline V gives CDR1 MDHEN, CDR2 SYDVKM. The CDR3 covers 15 residues. The CDR3 DNA is TGTGCCAGCAGGCCTACTAGTCCCAGCACAGATACGCAGTATTTT. The encoded protein is CASRPTSPSTDTQYF.

This chain uses TRBV5-5 with TRBJ2-7, with D maybe TRBD2 (5 bases). CDR1 is SGHKS and CDR2 is YYEKEE in the germline V gene (reference sequence). Trimming removed 2 bases at V and 3 bases at J, with 15 bases between. This CDR3 is 15 amino acids long. The CDR3 sequence is CASSFDAGASYEQYF. CDR3 nucleotide sequence: TGTGCCAGCAGCTTCGACGCGGGTGCGAGCTACGAGCAGTACTTC.

V gene TRBV29-1 combines with J gene TRBJ2-1; TRBD1 matches at 12 bases. Germline V gene lookup returns CDR1 SQVTM and CDR2 ANQGSEA. V shed 6 bases and J 6 bases; nucleotides not matched to a gene: 6. This CDR3 is built from 14 residues. CDR3 sequence: CSVPGQGARNEQFF. CDR3 nucleotides: TGCAGCGTACCGGGACAGGGGGCGCGCAATGAGCAGTTCTTC.

The V gene is TRBV25-1, the J gene TRBJ2-7, with 7 nucleotides matching TRBD2. Germline CDR1 reads MGHDK; CDR2 reads SYGVNS. Losses at the gene ends were 6 bases for V and 5 bases for J; bases not matched to a gene: 7. The CDR3 is made up of 13 amino acids. Here the CDR3 reads CASRGAGSHEQYF. CDR3 nucleotide sequence: TGTGCCAGCAGGGGAGCGGGATCTCACGAGCAGTACTTC.